This T cell receptor (beta chain) was profiled in a study of early T cells in non-severe SARS-CoV-2 infection. This clonotype has just a few counts. This CDR3 is 13 amino acids long. Germline V lookup: CDR1 ENHRY, CDR2 SYGVKD. The V end lost 6 bases, the J end lost 7 bases, and 16 bases lay between the germline ends. Each CDR3 protein is one row after TCRdb ran MiXCR on the 5' RACE reads. The sample records about 110,000 distinct CDR3 sequences, roughly 12% being singletons. This receptor was identified in an adult who was a healthcare worker with PCR-confirmed SARS-CoV-2 infection or an uninfected control (not recorded which). The specimen sequenced was whole blood. This chain links TRBV10-3 with TRBJ2-7; D is unresolved. CDR3 protein: CAIRGMSSREQYF. CDR3 DNA: TGTGCCATCAGGGGGATGAGTTCGAGAGAGCAGTACTTC.